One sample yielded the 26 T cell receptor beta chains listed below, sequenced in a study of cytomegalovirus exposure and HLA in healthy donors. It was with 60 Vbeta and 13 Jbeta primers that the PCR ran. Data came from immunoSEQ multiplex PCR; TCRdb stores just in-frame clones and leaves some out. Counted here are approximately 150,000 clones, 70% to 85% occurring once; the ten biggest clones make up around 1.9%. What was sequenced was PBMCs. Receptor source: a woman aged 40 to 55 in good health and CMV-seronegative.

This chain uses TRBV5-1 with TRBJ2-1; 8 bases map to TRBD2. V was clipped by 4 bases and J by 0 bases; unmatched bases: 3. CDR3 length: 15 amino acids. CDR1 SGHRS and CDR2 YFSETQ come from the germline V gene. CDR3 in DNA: TGCGCCAGCAGCAGGAGCGGGAGCTCCTACAATGAGCAGTTCTTC. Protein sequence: CASSRSGSSYNEQFF.

CDR3 amino acids: CASSPGGTNPYNEQFF. The CDR3 nucleotides read TGTGCCAGCAGCCCGGGGGGGACAAATCCCTACAATGAGCAGTTCTTC. The chain employs TRBV5-4 and TRBJ2-1; the match to TRBD2 covers 8 bases. Germline loops: CDR1 SGHNT, CDR2 YYREEE (reference sequence). CDR3 length equals 16 residues. With V trimmed by 4 bases and J by 2 bases, 8 bases remained unmatched.

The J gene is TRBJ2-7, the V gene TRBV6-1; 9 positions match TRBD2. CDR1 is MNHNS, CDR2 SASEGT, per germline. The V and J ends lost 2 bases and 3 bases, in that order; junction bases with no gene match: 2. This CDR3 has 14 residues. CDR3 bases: TGTGCCAGCAGTGAACGCGGGGGGGGCTACGAGCAGTACTTC. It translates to CASSERGGGYEQYF.

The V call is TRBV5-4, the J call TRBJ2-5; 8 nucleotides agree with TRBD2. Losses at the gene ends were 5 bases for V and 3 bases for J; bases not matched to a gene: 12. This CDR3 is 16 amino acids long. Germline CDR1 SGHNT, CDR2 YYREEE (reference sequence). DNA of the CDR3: TGTGCCAGCAGACGACCCGGGACTAGACTGGAAGAGACCCAGTACTTC. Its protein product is CASRRPGTRLEETQYF.

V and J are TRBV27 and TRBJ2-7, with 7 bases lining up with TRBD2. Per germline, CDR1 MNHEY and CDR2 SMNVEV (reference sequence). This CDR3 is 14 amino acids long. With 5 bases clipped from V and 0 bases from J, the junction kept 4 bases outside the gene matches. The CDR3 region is CASSMRGSSYEQYF. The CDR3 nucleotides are TGTGCCAGCAGTATGCGGGGGAGCTCCTACGAGCAGTACTTC.

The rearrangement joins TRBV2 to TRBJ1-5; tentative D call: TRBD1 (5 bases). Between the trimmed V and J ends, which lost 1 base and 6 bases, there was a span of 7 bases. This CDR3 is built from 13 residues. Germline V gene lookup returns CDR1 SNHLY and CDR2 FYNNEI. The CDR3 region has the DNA TGTGCCAGCAGTGAAGGCGGGGGTCAGCCCCAGCATTTT. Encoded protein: CASSEGGGQPQHF.

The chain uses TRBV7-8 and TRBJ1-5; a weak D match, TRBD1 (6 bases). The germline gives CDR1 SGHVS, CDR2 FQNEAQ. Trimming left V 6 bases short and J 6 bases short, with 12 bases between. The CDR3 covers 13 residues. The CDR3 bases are TGTGCCAGCAGTAGGACAGCCATTCAGCCCCAGCATTTT. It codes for CASSRTAIQPQHF.

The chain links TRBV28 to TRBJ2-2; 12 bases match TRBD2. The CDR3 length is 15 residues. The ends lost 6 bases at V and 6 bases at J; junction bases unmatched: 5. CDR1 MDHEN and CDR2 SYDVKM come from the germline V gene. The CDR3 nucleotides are TGTGCCAGCAGCTTCGGACTAGCGGGACCCGGGGAGCTGTTTTTT. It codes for CASSFGLAGPGELFF.

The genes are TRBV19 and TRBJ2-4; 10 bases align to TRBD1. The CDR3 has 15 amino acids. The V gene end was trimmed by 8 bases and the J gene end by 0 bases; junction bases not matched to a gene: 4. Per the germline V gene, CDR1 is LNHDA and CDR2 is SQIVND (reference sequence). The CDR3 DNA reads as TGTGCCAGTTCGGACAGGGGGAAAGCCAAAAACATTCAGTACTTC. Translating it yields CASSDRGKAKNIQYF.

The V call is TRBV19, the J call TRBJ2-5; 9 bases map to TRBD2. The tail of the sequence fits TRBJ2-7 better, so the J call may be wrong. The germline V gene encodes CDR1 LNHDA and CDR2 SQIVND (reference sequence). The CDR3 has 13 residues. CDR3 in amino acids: CASSSGRAGEQYF. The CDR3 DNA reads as TGTGCCAGTAGTAGCGGGAGGGCCGGCGAGCAGTACTTC.

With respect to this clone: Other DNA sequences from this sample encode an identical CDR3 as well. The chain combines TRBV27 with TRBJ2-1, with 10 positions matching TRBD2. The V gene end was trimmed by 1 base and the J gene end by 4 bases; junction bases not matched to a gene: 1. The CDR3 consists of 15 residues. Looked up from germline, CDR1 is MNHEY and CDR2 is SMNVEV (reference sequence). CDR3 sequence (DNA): TGTGCCAGCAGTTTATGGACTAGCGGATACAATGAGCAGTTCTTC. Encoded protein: CASSLWTSGYNEQFF.

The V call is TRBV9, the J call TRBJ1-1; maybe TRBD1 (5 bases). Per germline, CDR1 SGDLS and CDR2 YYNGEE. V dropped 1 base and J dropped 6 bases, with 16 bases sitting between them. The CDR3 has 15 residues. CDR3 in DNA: TGTGCCAGCAGCGTATTTACAGGCATATCCGCTGAAGCTTTCTTT. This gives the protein CASSVFTGISAEAFF.

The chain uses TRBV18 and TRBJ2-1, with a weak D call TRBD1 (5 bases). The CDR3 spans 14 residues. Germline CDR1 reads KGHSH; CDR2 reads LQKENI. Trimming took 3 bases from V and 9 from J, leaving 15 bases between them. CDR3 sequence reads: CASSPGPTQGEQFF. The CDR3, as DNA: TGTGCCAGCTCACCGGGGCCGACCCAAGGTGAGCAGTTCTTC.

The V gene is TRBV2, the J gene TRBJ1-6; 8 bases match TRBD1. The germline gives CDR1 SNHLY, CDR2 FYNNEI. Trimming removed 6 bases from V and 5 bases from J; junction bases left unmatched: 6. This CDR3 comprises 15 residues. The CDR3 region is CASRRQGANNSPLHF. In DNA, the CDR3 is TGTGCCAGCAGGCGCCAGGGGGCCAATAATTCACCCCTCCACTTT.

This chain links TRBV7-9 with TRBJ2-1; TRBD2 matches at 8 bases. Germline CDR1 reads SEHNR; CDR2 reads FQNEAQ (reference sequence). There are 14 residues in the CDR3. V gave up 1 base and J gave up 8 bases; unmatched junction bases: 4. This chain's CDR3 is CASSLGGRFDEQFF. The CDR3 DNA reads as TGTGCCAGCAGCTTAGGCGGGAGGTTCGATGAGCAGTTCTTC. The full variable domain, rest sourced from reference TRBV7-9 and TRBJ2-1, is DTGVSQNPRHKITKRGQNVTFRCDPISEHNRLYWYRQTLGQGPEFLTYFQNEAQLEKSRLLSDRFSAERPKGSFSTLEIQRTEQGDSAMYLCASSLGGRFDEQFFGPGTRLTVL.

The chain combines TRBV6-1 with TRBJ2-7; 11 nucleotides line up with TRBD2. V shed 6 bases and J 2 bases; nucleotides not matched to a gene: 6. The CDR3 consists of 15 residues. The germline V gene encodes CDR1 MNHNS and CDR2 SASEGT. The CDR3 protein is CASREMTSGTYEQYF. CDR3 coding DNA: TGTGCCAGCAGAGAAATGACTAGCGGGACCTACGAGCAGTACTTC.

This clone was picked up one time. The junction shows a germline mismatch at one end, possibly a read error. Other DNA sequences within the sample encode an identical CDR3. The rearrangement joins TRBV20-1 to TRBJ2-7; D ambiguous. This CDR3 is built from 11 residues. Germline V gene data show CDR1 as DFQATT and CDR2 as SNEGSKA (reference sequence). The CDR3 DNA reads TGCAGCGCTAGGTCCCATTACGAGCAGTACTTC. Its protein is CSARSHYEQYF.

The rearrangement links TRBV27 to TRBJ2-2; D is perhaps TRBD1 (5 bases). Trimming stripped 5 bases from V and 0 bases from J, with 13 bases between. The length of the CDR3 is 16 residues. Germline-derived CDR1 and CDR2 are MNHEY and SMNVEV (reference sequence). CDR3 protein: CASSTRAHANTGELFF. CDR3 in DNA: TGTGCCAGCAGTACCAGGGCCCACGCGAACACCGGGGAGCTGTTTTTT.

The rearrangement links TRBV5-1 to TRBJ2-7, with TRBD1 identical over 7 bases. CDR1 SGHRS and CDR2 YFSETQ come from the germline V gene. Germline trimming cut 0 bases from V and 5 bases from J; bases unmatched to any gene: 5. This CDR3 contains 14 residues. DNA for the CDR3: TGCGCCAGCAGCTTGGCGGGACAGCTCCACGAGCAGTACTTC. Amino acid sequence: CASSLAGQLHEQYF.

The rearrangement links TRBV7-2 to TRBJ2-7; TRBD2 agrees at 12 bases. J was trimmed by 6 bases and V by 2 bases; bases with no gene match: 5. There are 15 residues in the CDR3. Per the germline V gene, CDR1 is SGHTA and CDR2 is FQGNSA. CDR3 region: CASSLWTSGMGEQYF. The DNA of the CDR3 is TGTGCCAGCAGCTTATGGACTAGCGGGATGGGCGAGCAGTACTTC.

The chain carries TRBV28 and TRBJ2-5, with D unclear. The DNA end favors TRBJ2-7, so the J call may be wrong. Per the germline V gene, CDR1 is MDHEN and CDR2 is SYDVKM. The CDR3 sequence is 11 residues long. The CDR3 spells CASRQNYEQYF. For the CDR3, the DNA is TGTGCCAGCAGGCAAAACTACGAGCAGTACTTC.

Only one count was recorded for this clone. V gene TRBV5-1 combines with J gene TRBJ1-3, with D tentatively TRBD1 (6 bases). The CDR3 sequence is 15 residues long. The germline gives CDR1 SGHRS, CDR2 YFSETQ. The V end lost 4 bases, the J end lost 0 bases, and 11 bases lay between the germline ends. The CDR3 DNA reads TGCGCCAGCAGCCCAAGGACAGCCTCTGGAAACACCATATATTTT. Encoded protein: CASSPRTASGNTIYF.

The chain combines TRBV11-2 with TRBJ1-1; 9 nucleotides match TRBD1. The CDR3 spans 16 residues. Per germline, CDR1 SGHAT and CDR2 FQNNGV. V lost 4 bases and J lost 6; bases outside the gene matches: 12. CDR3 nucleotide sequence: TGTGCCAGCAGCTCACCCATGGGGACAGGGAATTCTGAAGCTTTCTTT. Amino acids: CASSSPMGTGNSEAFF.

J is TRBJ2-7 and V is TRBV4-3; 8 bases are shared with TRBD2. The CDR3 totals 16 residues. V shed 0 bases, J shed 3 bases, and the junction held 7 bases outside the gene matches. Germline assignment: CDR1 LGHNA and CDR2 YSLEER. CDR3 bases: TGCGCCAGCAGCCAAGATCTGGGGACTAGGGACTACGAGCAGTACTTC. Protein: CASSQDLGTRDYEQYF.

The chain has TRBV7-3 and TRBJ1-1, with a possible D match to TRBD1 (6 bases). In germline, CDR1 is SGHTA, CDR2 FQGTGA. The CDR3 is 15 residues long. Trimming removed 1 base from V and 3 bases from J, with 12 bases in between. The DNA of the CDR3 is TGTGCCAGCAGCTTAATGTACAGGGCTGACACTGAAGCTTTCTTT. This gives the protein CASSLMYRADTEAFF.

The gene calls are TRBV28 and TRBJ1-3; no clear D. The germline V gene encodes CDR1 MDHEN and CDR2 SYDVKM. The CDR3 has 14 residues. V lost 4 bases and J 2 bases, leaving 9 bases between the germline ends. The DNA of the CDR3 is TGTGCCAGCAGTTCCCCCGGGGCTGGAAACACCATATATTTT. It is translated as CASSSPGAGNTIYF.